This T cell receptor beta chain was obtained from a study of blood T cell repertoires in COVID-19. Study context: There were acute and convalescent COVID-19 samples, and they came from the United States, Italy and Spain. PBMCs, B-cell-depleted T cells, or T cells provided the cDNA or gDNA that made up the material.

In the original processing: Reference gene primer amplification in the assay estimated nucleated cell counts. Assay: immunoSEQ multiplex PCR; the TCRdb copy retains only in-frame clones and omits some. V, J and clone size were drawn from that table, and D and trimming were deduced from the DNA. The sample holds roughly 160,000 clones, 80% to 85% seen once. There are many counts of this clone. Sequenced: peripheral blood. This TCR was recovered from a man aged 18 to 29 with active or convalescent COVID-19.

In nucleotides, the CDR3 is TGTGCCAGCAGCCAAGGAGGCGGGCGCTACGAGCAGTACTTC. Amino acid sequence: CASSQGGGRYEQYF. The chain recombines TRBV4-2 with TRBJ2-7, with a possible D match to TRBD2 (5 bases). CDR1 is LGHNA, CDR2 YNFKEQ, per germline. The CDR3 length is 14 residues. V was clipped by 1 base and J by 3 bases, with 10 bases between them.